Following are 17 T cell receptor beta chains from one sample sequenced in a study of cytomegalovirus exposure and HLA in healthy donors. Researchers ran the PCR with 60 Vbeta and 13 Jbeta primers. The data were produced by immunoSEQ multiplex PCR, yet TCRdb's version contains in-frame clones alone and is incomplete. The sample lists 120,000 or so clones; over 70% were seen once. The sequencing input was PBMCs. The receptors were gathered from a woman in her thirties or forties in good health and CMV-seropositive.

The chain recombines TRBV7-3 with TRBJ2-1; 8 bases line up with TRBD1. After removal of 11 bases from V and 9 bases from J, the junction contained 6 bases not matched to a gene. In germline, CDR1 is SGHTA, CDR2 FQGTGA. This CDR3 contains 11 residues. This CDR3 reads CASSQGGEQFF. CDR3 in DNA: TGTGCCTCCTCACAGGGGGGTGAGCAGTTCTTC.

This sequence joins TRBV11-2 and TRBJ2-3; 7 bases fit TRBD2. CDR1 is SGHAT and CDR2 is FQNNGV in the germline V gene. This CDR3 is 15 amino acids long. After removal of 1 base from V and 5 bases from J, the junction contained 6 bases not matched to a gene. Here the CDR3 DNA reads TGTGCCAGCAGCTTAGTCGCTCGGGAGGTAGATACGCAGTATTTT. Its protein is CASSLVAREVDTQYF.

The chain couples TRBV19 to TRBJ1-1; no definite D call. This CDR3 has 15 residues. V was shortened by 5 bases and J by 5 bases, with 18 bases between the two germline ends. Per germline, CDR1 LNHDA and CDR2 SQIVND (reference sequence). CDR3 coding DNA: TGTGCCAGTAGTGTCTATGCCAAGATCGATACTGAAGCTTTCTTT. The encoded protein is CASSVYAKIDTEAFF.

This rearrangement joins TRBV4-3 to TRBJ2-5, with D uncertain. CDR3 size: 15 residues. Trimming took off 1 base at V and 5 bases at J, with 14 bases between the two ends. Germline V gene data show CDR1 as LGHNA and CDR2 as YSLEER. The CDR3 sequence is CASSQGTVKTETQYF. As DNA, the CDR3 is TGCGCCAGCAGCCAAGGAACAGTGAAGACGGAGACCCAGTACTTC.

The chain has TRBV4-1 and TRBJ2-1, with 12 bases aligning to TRBD2. This CDR3 is built from 16 residues. V dropped 1 base and J dropped 6; count of bases not matched to a gene: 4. In germline, CDR1 is MGHRA, CDR2 YSYEKL. The CDR3 is CASSQAGLAGRNEQFF. The CDR3 nucleotides are TGCGCCAGCAGCCAAGCGGGACTAGCGGGCCGCAATGAGCAGTTCTTC.

The rearrangement uses TRBV19 and TRBJ1-2; 10 bases match TRBD1. After removal of 6 bases from V and 5 bases from J, the junction contained 9 bases not matched to a gene. The germline V gene encodes CDR1 LNHDA and CDR2 SQIVND (reference sequence). The CDR3 contains 15 residues. The CDR3 reads CASRGTGDRVYGYTF. As DNA, the CDR3 is TGTGCCAGTAGGGGGACAGGGGACCGGGTATATGGCTACACCTTC.

The rearrangement links TRBV4-2 to TRBJ1-2, with D possibly matching TRBD1 (6 bases). Looked up from germline, CDR1 is LGHNA and CDR2 is YNFKEQ. The V end was cut by 0 bases, the J end by 2 bases, with 22 bases between. CDR3 length: 19 amino acids. The CDR3 loop reads CASSQEIVGMGTPNYGYTF. In DNA form, the CDR3 reads TGTGCCAGCAGCCAAGAAATTGTCGGTATGGGGACACCCAACTATGGCTACACCTTC.

The chain has TRBV5-1 and TRBJ2-3; 9 bases match TRBD2. The CDR3 totals 16 residues. V shed 3 bases and J 3 bases; nucleotides not matched to a gene: 8. The germline CDR1 and CDR2 sequences are SGHRS and YFSETQ. The CDR3 DNA follows: TGCGCCAGCAGCTGGGGGGCTAGCGGGGAAACAGATACGCAGTATTTT. This encodes CASSWGASGETDTQYF. The variable domain in full, with the rest retrieved from reference TRBV5-1 and TRBJ2-3, is KAGVTQTPRYLIKTRGQQVTLSCSPISGHRSVSWYQQTPGQGLQFLFEYFSETQRNKGNFPGRFSGRQFSNSRSEMNVSTLELGDSALYLCASSWGASGETDTQYFGPGTRLTVL.

This clone appeared a single time. The J gene is TRBJ2-7, the V gene TRBV7-3; 7 bases match TRBD1. Germline loops: CDR1 SGHTA, CDR2 FQGTGA. The trim removed 5 bases at V and 6 bases at J, leaving 7 bases unmatched. CDR3 length equals 13 residues. DNA for the CDR3: TGTGCCAGCAGCGCGACAGGGACAAGCGAGCAGTACTTC. This sequence encodes CASSATGTSEQYF.

This chain uses TRBV4-3 with TRBJ2-5, with 8 positions matching TRBD2. The tail of the sequence fits TRBJ2-7 better, so the J call may be wrong. Germline CDR1 and CDR2: LGHNA and YSLEER. This CDR3 is built from 15 residues. CDR3 region: CASSQDGTSGNEQYF. CDR3 DNA sequence: TGCGCCAGCAGCCAAGATGGGACTAGTGGGAACGAGCAGTACTTC.

The V and J genes are TRBV6-1 and TRBJ1-2; 7 nucleotides agree with TRBD1. CDR3 length equals 13 residues. V trimming: 8 bases; J trimming: 5 bases; junction bases outside the gene matches: 8. CDR1 MNHNS and CDR2 SASEGT come from the germline V gene. The CDR3 coding sequence is TGTGCCAGCGCCCCGGACAGGATTTATGGCTACACCTTC. It yields the protein CASAPDRIYGYTF.

J is TRBJ1-5 and V is TRBV4-1, with TRBD1 identical over 9 bases. Per germline, CDR1 MGHRA and CDR2 YSYEKL. The CDR3 has 15 amino acids. With V trimmed by 4 bases and J by 3 bases, 4 bases remained unmatched. The CDR3 DNA reads as TGCGCCAGCAGCCCGGGACAGGGCACCAATCAGCCCCAGCATTTT. It yields the protein CASSPGQGTNQPQHF.

V and J are TRBV11-2 and TRBJ2-7; TRBD1 aligns across 9 bases. From germline, CDR1 is SGHAT and CDR2 FQNNGV. The junction had 4 bases not matched to a gene; V was cut back by 3 bases and J by 4 bases. This CDR3 has 14 amino acids. CDR3 bases: TGTGCCAGCAGCTTCCGGGACAGGGCGTACGAGCAGTACTTC. It yields the protein CASSFRDRAYEQYF.

The chain links TRBV9 to TRBJ1-1, with D possibly matching TRBD1 (5 bases). Looked up from germline, CDR1 is SGDLS and CDR2 is YYNGEE. The CDR3 has 15 residues. The V and J ends lost 0 bases and 3 bases respectively, with 12 bases between them. The CDR3 sequence: CASSVDGGMDTEAFF. The CDR3 DNA follows: TGTGCCAGCAGCGTAGACGGGGGTATGGACACTGAAGCTTTCTTT.

The chain's CDR3 is CAISMMGLAGAHSYEQYF. Written as DNA, the CDR3 is TGTGCCATCAGTATGATGGGACTAGCGGGGGCCCACTCCTACGAGCAGTACTTC. The gene calls are TRBV10-3 and TRBJ2-7, with 14 bases identical to TRBD2. The CDR3 is made up of 18 amino acids. The trim removed 5 bases at V and 0 bases at J, leaving 9 bases unmatched. Per the germline V gene, CDR1 is ENHRY and CDR2 is SYGVKD.

V usage is TRBV9 and J usage is TRBJ2-1; 8 bases fit TRBD2. The CDR3 runs to 15 residues. The J segment lost 12 bases and the V segment lost 0 bases, leaving 11 bases of the junction unmatched. Germline V CDR1 and CDR2: SGDLS, YYNGEE. CDR3 bases: TGTGCCAGCAGCGTAGGGGGGACTAGTGGATTAGGGCAGTTCTTC. Its protein product is CASSVGGTSGLGQFF.

The chain uses TRBV2 and TRBJ1-1; a possible D gene is TRBD1 (5 bases). This CDR3 is 14 amino acids long. From germline, CDR1 is SNHLY and CDR2 FYNNEI. V lost 1 base to trimming and J lost 5 bases, with 11 bases between them. The CDR3: CASSEEKGWTEAFF. The CDR3 nucleotides are TGTGCCAGCAGTGAAGAAAAGGGGTGGACTGAAGCTTTCTTT.